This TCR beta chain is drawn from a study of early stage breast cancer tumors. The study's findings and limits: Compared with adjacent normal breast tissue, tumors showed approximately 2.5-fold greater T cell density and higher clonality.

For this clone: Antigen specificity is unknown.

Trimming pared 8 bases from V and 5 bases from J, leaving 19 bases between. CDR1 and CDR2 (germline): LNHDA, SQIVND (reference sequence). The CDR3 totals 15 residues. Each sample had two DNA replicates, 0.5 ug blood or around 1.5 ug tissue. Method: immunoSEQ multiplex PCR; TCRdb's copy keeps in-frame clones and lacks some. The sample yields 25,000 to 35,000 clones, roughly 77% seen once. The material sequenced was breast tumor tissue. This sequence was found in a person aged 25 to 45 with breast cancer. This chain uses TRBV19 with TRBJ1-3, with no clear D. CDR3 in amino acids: CASRDGPSERNTIYF. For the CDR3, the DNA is TGTGCCAGTCGTGATGGACCCAGCGAGAGAAACACCATATATTTT.